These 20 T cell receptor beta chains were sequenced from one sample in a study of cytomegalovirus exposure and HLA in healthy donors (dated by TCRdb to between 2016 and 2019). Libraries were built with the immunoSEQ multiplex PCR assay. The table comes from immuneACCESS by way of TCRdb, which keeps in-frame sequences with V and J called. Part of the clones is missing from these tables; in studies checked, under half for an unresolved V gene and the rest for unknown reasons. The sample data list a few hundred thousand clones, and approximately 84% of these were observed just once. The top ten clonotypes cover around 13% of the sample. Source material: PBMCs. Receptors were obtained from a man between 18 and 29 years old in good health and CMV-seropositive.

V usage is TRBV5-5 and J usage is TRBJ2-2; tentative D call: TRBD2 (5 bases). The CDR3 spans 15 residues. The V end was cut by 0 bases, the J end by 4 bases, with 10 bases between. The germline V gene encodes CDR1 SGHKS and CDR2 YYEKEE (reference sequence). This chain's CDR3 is CASSLAPAGTGELFF. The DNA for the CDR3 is TGTGCCAGCAGCTTGGCACCCGCGGGCACCGGGGAGCTGTTTTTT.

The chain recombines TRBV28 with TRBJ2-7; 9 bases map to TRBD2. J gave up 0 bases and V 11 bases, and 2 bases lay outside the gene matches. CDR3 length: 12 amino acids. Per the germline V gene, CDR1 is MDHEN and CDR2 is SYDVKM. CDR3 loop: CAVSGSSYEQYF. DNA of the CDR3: TGTGCCGTTAGCGGGAGCTCCTACGAGCAGTACTTC.

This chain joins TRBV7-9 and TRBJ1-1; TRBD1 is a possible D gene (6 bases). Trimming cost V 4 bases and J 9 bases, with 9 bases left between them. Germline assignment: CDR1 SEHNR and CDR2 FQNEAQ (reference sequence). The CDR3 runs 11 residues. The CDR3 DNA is TGTGCCAGCAGCTCCGGACAGAAAGCTTTCTTT. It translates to CASSSGQKAFF. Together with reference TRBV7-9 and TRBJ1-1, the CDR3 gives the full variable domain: DTGVSQNPRHKITKRGQNVTFRCDPISEHNRLYWYRQTLGQGPEFLTYFQNEAQLEKSRLLSDRFSAERPKGSFSTLEIQRTEQGDSAMYLCASSSGQKAFFGQGTRLTVV.

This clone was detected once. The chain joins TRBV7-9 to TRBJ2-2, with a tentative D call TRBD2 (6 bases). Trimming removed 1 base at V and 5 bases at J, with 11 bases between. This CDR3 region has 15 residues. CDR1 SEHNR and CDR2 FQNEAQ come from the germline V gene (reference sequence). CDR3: CASSLVGSRTGELFF. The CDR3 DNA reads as TGTGCCAGCAGCTTAGTCGGGAGCCGTACCGGGGAGCTGTTTTTT.

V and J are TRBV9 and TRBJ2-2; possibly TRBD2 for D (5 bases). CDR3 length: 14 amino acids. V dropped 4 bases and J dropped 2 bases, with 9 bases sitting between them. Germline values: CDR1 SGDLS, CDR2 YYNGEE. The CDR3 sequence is CASSPRTNTGELFF. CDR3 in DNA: TGTGCCAGCAGCCCCCGGACTAACACCGGGGAGCTGTTTTTT. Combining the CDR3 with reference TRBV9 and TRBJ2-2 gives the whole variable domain DSGVTQTPKHLITATGQRVTLRCSPRSGDLSVYWYQQSLDQGLQFLIQYYNGEERAKGNILERFSAQQFPDLHSELNLSSLELGDSALYFCASSPRTNTGELFFGEGSRLTVL.

The CDR3 bases are TGCGCCAGCAGTGGACAGGGCCGGACTAATGAAAAACTGTTTTTT. This encodes CASSGQGRTNEKLFF. The V gene is TRBV5-1, the J gene TRBJ1-4, with 8 bases fitting TRBD1. Trimming took 5 bases from V and 2 from J; bases not matched to a gene: 5. CDR1 and CDR2 (germline): SGHRS, YFSETQ. The CDR3 totals 15 residues.

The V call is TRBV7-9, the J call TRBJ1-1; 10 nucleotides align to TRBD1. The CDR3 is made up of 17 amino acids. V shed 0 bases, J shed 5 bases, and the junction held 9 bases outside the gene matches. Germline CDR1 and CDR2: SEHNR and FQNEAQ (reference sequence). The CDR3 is CASSLAELRTGGTEAFF. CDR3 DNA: TGTGCCAGCAGCTTAGCGGAATTAAGGACAGGGGGGACTGAAGCTTTCTTT.

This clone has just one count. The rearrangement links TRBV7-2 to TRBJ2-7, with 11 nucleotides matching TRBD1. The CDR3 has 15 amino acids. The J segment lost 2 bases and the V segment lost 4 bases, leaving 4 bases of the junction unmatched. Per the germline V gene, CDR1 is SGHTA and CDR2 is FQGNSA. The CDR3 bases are TGTGCCAGCAGCTCACCGGGACAGGGGGCCTACGAGCAGTACTTC. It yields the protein CASSSPGQGAYEQYF.

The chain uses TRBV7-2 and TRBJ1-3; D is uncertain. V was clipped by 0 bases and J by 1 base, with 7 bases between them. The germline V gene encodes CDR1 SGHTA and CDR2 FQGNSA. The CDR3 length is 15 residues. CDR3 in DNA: TGTGCCAGCAGCTTAGCCAGCATTTCTGGAAACACCATATATTTT. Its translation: CASSLASISGNTIYF.

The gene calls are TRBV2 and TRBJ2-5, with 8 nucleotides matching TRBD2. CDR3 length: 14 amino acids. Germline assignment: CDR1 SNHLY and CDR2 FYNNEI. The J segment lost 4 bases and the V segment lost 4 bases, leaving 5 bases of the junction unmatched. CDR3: CASSGVAGTETQYF. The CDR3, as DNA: TGTGCCAGCAGTGGAGTAGCGGGAACAGAGACCCAGTACTTC.

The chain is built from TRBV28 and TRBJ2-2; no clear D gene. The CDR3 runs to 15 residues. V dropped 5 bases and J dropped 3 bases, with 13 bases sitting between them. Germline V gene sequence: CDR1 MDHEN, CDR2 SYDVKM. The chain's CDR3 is CASSPPFGHTGELFF. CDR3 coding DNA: TGTGCCAGCAGTCCCCCCTTCGGACACACCGGGGAGCTGTTTTTT. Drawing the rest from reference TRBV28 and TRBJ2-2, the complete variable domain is DVKVTQSSRYLVKRTGEKVFLECVQDMDHENMFWYRQDPGLGLRLIYFSYDVKMKEKGDIPEGYSVSREKKERFSLILESASTNQTSMYLCASSPPFGHTGELFFGEGSRLTVL.

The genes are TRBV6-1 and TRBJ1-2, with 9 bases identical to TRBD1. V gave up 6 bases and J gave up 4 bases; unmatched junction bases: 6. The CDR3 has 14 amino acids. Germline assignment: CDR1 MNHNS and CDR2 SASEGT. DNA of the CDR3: TGTGCCAGCAGATCCGGGACAGGGCTCTATGGCTACACCTTC. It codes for CASRSGTGLYGYTF.

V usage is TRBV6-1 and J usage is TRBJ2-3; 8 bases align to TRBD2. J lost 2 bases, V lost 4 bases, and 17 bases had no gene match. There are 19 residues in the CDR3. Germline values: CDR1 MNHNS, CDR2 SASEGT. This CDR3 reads CASSVEIAGFGGVTDTQYF. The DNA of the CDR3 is TGTGCCAGCAGTGTAGAAATAGCGGGATTTGGAGGAGTCACAGATACGCAGTATTTT.

Written as DNA, the CDR3 is TGTGCCAGCAGTACGGGACTACAAGCGGCCGAGCAGTACTTC. Residues: CASSTGLQAAEQYF. V and J are TRBV27 and TRBJ2-7, with 7 nucleotides matching TRBD2. Germline V lookup: CDR1 MNHEY, CDR2 SMNVEV (reference sequence). After removal of 5 bases from V and 6 bases from J, the junction contained 10 bases not matched to a gene. CDR3 length equals 14 residues.

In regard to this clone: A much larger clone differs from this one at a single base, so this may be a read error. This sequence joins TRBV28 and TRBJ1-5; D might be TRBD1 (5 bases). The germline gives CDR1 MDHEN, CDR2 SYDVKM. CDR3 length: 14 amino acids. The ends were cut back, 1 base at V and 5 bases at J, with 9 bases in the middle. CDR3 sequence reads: CASSLFGRDQPQHF. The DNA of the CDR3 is TGTGCCAGCAGTTTATTCGGCAGGGATCAGCCCCAGCATTTT.

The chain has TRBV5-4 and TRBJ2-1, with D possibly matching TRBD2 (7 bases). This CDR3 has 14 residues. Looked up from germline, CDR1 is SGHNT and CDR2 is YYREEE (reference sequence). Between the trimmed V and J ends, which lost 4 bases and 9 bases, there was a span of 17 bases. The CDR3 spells CASSLRGGGREQFF. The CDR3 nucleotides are TGTGCCAGCAGCCTGAGAGGGGGAGGGCGTGAGCAGTTCTTC.

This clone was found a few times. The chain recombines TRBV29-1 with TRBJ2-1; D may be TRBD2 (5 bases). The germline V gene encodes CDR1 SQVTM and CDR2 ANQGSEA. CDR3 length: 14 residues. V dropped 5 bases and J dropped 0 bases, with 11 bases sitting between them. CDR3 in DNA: TGCAGCGTTTCCGGGAAGAACTCCTACAATGAGCAGTTCTTC. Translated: CSVSGKNSYNEQFF.

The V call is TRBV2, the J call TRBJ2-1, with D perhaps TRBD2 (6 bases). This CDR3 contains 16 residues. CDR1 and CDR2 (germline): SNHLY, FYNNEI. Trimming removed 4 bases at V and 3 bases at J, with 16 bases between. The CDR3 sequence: CASSAYVSGGYNEQFF. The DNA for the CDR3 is TGTGCCAGCAGTGCCTACGTTAGCGGAGGCTACAATGAGCAGTTCTTC.

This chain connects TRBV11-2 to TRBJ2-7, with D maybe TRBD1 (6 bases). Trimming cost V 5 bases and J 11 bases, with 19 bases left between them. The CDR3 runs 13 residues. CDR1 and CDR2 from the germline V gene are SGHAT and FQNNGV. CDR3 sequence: CASSVSGPSGEYF. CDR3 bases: TGTGCCAGCAGCGTTTCCGGGCCGTCAGGGGAGTACTTC.

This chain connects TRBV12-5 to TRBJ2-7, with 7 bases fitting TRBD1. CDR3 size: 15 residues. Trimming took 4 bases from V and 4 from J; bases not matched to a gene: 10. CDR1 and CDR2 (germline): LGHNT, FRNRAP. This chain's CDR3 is CASGSPAGGVYEQYF. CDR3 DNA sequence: TGTGCTAGTGGTTCCCCGGCAGGGGGAGTATACGAGCAGTACTTC.